This TCR beta chain comes out of a study of CD8+CD57+ T cells in acquired aplastic anemia. Study-level background: Among healthy donors, CD4+ cells averaged about 11 million reads.

The study profiled TCR beta VDJ and CDR3 using genomic DNA as template. TCRdb re-called the reads through MiXCR, storing one row per CDR3 protein. This sample has around 150,000 distinct CDR3 sequences, with roughly 40% found just once. Germline assignment: CDR1 MGHDK and CDR2 SYGVNS. There are 21 residues in the CDR3. Germline trimming cut 6 bases from V and 6 bases from J; bases unmatched to any gene: 29. The source of this sequence is a human donor in good health, serving as a control. Source material: sorted CD4+, CD8+, or CD8+CD57+ T cells (not recorded which) from PBMCs. The chain links TRBV25-1 to TRBJ2-1; 7 nucleotides line up with TRBD1. The CDR3 nucleotides read TGTGCCAGCAGGCTTGTCCCGAGGTCGAACAGGGGAATTATTAGGGTCAATGAGCAGTTCTTC. It yields the protein CASRLVPRSNRGIIRVNEQFF.